The entry that follows covers one T cell receptor (beta chain) sequence. Its target is unknown. These data belong to a study of shared clonotypes between healthy human individuals. Study-level findings and limits: Lower generation probabilities were found for non-shared clonotypes than for those shared by all four donors. Donors were few, which limited the genetic and exposure-history diversity represented. Sharing across four donors was seen in about 5% of naive CD4 clonotypes.

Authors' analysis steps: Junction-only immunoSEQ data arrived without quality scores, meaning filtering differed. The table came from immunoSEQ multiplex PCR; TCRdb's copy has only in-frame clones and leaves some out. V and J calls and clone size are copied from that table; D and trimming were computed from the DNA. The sample shows about 2.1 million clones, about 94% of them seen only once. Naive CD8 cells, CD45RO-negative and positively selected for CCR7, excluded terminally differentiated effector memory CD45RA+ cells. Sequenced: naive CD8+ T cells from PBMCs. This sequence was found in a man aged 18-30 years in good health. Some clones in this sample may be carry-over from other donors' samples.

This CDR3 is CASSGTGPTPYEQYF. The CDR3 nucleotides are TGTGCCAGCAGCGGTACAGGGCCAACCCCCTACGAGCAGTACTTC. The chain links TRBV9 to TRBJ2-7; D is possibly TRBD1 (6 bases). CDR3 length: 15 amino acids. Per the germline V gene, CDR1 is SGDLS and CDR2 is YYNGEE. Trimming pared 3 bases from V and 2 bases from J, leaving 15 bases between.